Here is one T cell receptor (beta chain) with its context. Antigen: not known. 60 Vbeta and 13 Jbeta primers were used in PCR. Clones were read by immunoSEQ multiplex PCR, and TCRdb kept only the in-frame ones, dropping some. Counted here are 130,000 or so clones, approximately 80% occurring once; the ten biggest clones make up 1.9%. V shed 5 bases and J shed 5 bases, with 10 bases lying between them. The CDR3 has 13 amino acids. Germline V gene lookup returns CDR1 LNHDA and CDR2 SQIVND (reference sequence). This sample stems from a study of cytomegalovirus exposure and HLA in healthy donors. General study results and limits: In a later analysis, fewer than 20,000 TCR beta sequences were associated with HLA alleles at 0.05 false discovery rate.

The V and J genes are TRBV19 and TRBJ1-5; D uncertain. The sequenced material came from PBMCs. This TCR derives from a woman aged 40 to 50 in good health and CMV-seronegative. CDR3 protein: CASSVGRDQPQHF. In nucleotides, the CDR3 is TGTGCCAGTAGTGTTGGCCGGGATCAGCCCCAGCATTTT.